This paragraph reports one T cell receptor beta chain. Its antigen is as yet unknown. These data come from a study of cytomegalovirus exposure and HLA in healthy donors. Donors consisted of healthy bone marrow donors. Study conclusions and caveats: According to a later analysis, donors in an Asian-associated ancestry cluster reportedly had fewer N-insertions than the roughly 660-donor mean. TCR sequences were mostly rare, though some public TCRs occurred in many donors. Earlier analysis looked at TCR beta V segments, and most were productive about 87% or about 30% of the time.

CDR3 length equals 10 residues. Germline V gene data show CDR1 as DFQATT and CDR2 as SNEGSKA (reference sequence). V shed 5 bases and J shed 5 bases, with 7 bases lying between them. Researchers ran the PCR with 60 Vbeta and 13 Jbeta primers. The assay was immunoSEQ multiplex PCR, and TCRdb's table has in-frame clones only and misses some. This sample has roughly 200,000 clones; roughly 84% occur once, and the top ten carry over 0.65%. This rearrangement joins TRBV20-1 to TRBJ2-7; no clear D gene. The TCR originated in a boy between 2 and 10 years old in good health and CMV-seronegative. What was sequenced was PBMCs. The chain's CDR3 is CSAGRDEQYF. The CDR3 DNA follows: TGCAGTGCTGGTCGGGACGAGCAGTACTTC.